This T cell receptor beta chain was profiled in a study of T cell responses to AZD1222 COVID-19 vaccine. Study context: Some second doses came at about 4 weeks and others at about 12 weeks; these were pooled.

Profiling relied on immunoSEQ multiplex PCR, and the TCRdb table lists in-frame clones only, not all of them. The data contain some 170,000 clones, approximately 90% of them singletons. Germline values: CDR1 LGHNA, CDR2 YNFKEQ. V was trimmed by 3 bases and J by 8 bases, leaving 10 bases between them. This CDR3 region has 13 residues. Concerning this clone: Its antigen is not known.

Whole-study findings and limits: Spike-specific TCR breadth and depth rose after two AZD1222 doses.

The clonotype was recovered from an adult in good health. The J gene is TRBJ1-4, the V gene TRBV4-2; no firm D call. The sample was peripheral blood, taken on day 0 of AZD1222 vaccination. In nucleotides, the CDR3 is TGTGCCAGCAGCCAGATTGGGCCCGAAAAACTGTTTTTT. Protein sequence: CASSQIGPEKLFF.